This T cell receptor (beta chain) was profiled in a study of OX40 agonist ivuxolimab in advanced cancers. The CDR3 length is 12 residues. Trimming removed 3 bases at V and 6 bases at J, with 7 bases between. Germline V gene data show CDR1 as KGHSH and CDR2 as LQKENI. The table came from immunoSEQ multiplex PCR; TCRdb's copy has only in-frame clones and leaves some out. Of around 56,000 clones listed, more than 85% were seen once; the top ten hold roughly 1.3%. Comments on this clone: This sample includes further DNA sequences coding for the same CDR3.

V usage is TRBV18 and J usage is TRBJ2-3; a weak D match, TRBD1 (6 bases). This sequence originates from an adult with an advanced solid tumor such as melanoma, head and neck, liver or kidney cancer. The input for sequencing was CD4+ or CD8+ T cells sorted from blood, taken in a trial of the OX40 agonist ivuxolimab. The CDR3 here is CASSPDRDTQYF. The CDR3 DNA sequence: TGTGCCAGCTCACCTGACAGGGATACGCAGTATTTT.